This T cell receptor (beta chain) was captured by sequencing in a study of blood T cell repertoires in COVID-19 (TCRdb year 2020). About the investigation overall: Collaborator samples came from the United States, Italy and Spain and covered acute and convalescent phases of COVID-19. The prospective study material was composed of cDNA or gDNA derived from T cells, B-cell-depleted T cells, or PBMCs. Deeply sampled blood TCRbeta repertoires from subjects exposed to, actively infected with, or recovered from COVID-19 were included in the dataset. A freely available public database, intended as a resource for researchers studying the immune response to SARS-CoV-2, is where the repertoires were released. The samples were drawn from the first 160 participants of the ongoing ImmuneRACE study and from some 1,300 subjects provided by 6 global collaborators. A de-identified subject ID, COVID-19 status, age in years and sex were almost always included in the sample metadata. Where available, HLA class I and class II types were taken from metadata supplied by the sample provider and were not determined by assay-based typing.

As to this clone: Its antigen is not yet known. No much larger clone exists at a distance of one base, and base qualities are not known.

Paper-wide results and their limitations: The quantity of clinical and demographic metadata differed by source and by participant and was supplied without curation.

TCRbeta CDR3 regions were amplified from genomic DNA using the immunoSEQ Assay, a bias-controlled multiplex PCR. On the study's bioinformatics: The number of nucleated cells in each sample was estimated from the amplification of reference gene primers within the assay. To quantify the absolute abundance of each unique TCRbeta CDR3 rearrangement, sequence reads were collapsed and filtered. For each sample, productive Simpson clonality was calculated as the square root of Simpson's diversity index over productive rearrangements. Held by TCRdb, this immuneACCESS table contains in-frame sequences only and omits some clones. Under half of the omission traces to an unresolved V gene where checked; the cause of the rest is unknown. V, J and clone size are taken as reported in that table, and D and trimming were inferred from the DNA itself. The sample table contains 200,000 to 250,000 clones; only one count was recorded for 85% of them. The top ten clones comprise approximately 19% of the sample.

In the prospective study, participants were roughly 18 to 95 years old, resided in about two dozen geographic areas of the United States, and were enrolled through a virtual design. To assign participants to cohorts, the prospective study relied on clinical history that participants themselves reported in a screening survey and a study questionnaire. For ImmuneRACE Cohort 3, a participant was defined as recovered based on two consecutive negative NP/OP PCR tests, clearance by a healthcare professional, or resolution of symptoms. In the prospective study, whole blood, serum and a nasopharyngeal or oropharyngeal swab were collected from each participant by mobile phlebotomists. Additional blood draws and questionnaires over an approximately two-month period could optionally be provided by prospective study participants. Prospective study blood samples were shipped either frozen or at room temperature before DNA extraction.

A distance of 13 bases separates the germline ends of V and J, which lose 4 bases and 4 bases respectively. CDR1 and CDR2 are drawn from the germline V gene (reference sequence): MNHEY, SMNVEV. The CDR3 runs 14 amino acids, cysteine and phenylalanine included. The only DNA kept is the CDR3, 42 bases in frame from the first base. The sample comprised PBMCs or T cells enriched from blood (not recorded which). The TCR comes from a man between 40 and 49 years old who had recovered from COVID-19. The chain couples TRBV27 to TRBJ1-1; a tentative D match to TRBD1 spans 6 bases. The CDR3 reads as follows: CASSWGGWGTEAFF. Here is the DNA: TGTGCCAGCAGTTGGGGGGGCTGGGGCACTGAAGCTTTCTTT.